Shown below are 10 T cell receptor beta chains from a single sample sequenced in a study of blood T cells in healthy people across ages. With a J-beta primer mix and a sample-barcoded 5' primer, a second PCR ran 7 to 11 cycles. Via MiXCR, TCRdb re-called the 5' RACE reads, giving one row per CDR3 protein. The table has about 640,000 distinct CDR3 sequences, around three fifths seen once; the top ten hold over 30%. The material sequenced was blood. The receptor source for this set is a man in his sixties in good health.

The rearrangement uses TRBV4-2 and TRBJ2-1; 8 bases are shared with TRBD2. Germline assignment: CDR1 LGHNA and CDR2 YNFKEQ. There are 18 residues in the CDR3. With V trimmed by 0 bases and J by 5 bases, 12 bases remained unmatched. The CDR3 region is CASSQDPGRAGAHNEQFF. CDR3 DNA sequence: TGTGCCAGCAGCCAAGACCCGGGACGAGCGGGGGCCCACAATGAGCAGTTCTTC.

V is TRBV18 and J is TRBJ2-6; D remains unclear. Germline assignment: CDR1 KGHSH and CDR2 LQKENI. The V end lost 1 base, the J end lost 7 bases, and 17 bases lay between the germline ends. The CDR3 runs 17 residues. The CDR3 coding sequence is TGTGCCAGCTCACCACGGATAGACCGGGCAGCCGCCAACGTCCTGACTTTC. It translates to CASSPRIDRAAANVLTF.

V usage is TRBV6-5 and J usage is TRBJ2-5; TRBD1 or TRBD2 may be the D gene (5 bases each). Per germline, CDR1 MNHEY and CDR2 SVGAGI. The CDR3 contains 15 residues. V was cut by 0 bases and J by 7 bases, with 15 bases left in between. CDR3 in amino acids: CASSYSMIGDGTQYF. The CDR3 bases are TGTGCCAGCAGTTACTCGATGATCGGGGACGGGACCCAGTACTTC.

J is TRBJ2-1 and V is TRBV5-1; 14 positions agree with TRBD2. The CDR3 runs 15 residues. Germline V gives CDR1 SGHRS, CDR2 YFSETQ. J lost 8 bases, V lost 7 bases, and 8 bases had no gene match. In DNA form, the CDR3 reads TGCGCCAGCCGAACGACTAGCGGGGGGGCCTATGAGCAGTTCTTC. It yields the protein CASRTTSGGAYEQFF.

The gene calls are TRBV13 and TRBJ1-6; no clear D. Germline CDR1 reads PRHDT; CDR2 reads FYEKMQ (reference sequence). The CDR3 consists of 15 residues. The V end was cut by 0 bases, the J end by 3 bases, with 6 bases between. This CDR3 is CASSLGGVYNSPLHF. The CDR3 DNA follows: TGTGCCAGCAGCTTAGGGGGAGTCTATAATTCACCCCTCCACTTT.

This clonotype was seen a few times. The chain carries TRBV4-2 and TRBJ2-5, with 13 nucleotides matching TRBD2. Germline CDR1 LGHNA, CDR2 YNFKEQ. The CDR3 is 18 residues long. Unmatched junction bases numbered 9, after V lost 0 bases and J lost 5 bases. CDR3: CASSQDPGLAGAVETQYF. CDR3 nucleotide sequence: TGTGCCAGCAGCCAAGATCCCGGACTAGCGGGGGCAGTTGAGACCCAGTACTTC.

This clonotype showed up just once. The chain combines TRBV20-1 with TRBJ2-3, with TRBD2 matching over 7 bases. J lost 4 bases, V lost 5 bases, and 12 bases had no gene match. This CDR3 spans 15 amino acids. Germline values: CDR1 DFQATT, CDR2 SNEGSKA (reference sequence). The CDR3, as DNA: TGCAGTGCTCGGAGACTAGCTGAGGCGGCAGATACGCAGTATTTT. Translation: CSARRLAEAADTQYF.

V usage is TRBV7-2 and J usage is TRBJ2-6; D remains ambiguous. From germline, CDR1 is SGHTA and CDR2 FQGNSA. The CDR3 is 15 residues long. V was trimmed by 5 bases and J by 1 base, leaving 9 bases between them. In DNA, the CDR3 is TGTGCCAGCAGCCGCTTTGCATCTGGGGCCAACGTCCTGACTTTC. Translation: CASSRFASGANVLTF.

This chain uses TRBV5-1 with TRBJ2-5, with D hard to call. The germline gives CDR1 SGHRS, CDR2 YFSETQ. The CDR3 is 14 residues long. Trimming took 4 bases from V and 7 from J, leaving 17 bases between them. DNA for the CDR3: TGCGCCAGCAGCCGCACCGGTAGGGAAGGGACCCAGTACTTC. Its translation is CASSRTGREGTQYF. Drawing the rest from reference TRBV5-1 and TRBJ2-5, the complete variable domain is KAGVTQTPRYLIKTRGQQVTLSCSPISGHRSVSWYQQTPGQGLQFLFEYFSETQRNKGNFPGRFSGRQFSNSRSEMNVSTLELGDSALYLCASSRTGREGTQYFGPGTRLLVL.

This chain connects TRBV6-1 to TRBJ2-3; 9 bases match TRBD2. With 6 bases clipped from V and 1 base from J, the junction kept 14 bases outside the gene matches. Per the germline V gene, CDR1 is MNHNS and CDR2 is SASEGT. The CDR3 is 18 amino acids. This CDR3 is CASSLRRDSGGGTDTQYF. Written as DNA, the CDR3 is TGTGCCAGCAGCCTTCGGCGCGATAGCGGGGGCGGCACAGATACGCAGTATTTT.